This T cell receptor (beta chain) was identified in a study of blood T cell repertoires in COVID-19. Across the whole study: Spain, Italy and the United States supplied samples that represented acute and convalescent COVID-19. The cDNA or gDNA used as material had been derived from T cells, B-cell-depleted T cells, or PBMCs.

The CDR3 has 13 residues. Germline loops: CDR1 SEHNR, CDR2 FQNEAQ (reference sequence). Trimming took 5 bases from V and 3 from J, leaving 11 bases between them. Source study methods: The assay estimated nucleated cells by amplifying reference gene primers. Assay used: immunoSEQ multiplex PCR; TCRdb lists only in-frame clones, some missing. The V and J calls and clone size are taken from that table; D and trimming were inferred from the DNA. The sample contains about 130,000 clones, approximately 83% of which appear only once. The V gene is TRBV7-9, the J gene TRBJ2-7; D perhaps matches TRBD1 (6 bases). This sequence originates from an elderly man with active or convalescent COVID-19. Sequenced input: peripheral blood. CDR3 in DNA: TGTGCCAGCAGCCCGGACAGCTTCTACGAGCAGTACTTC. Its protein product is CASSPDSFYEQYF.